This T cell receptor (beta chain) was recovered during a study of T cell changes during pregnancy in multiple sclerosis (dated by TCRdb to the late 2010s). About the full investigation: The study looked at changes in the T cell repertoire across pregnancy in women with multiple sclerosis.

Receptors were amplified or captured by the immunoSEQ multiplex PCR assay. This is the immuneACCESS table as TCRdb keeps it, with only in-frame sequences that have V and J called. A part of the clones is gone; compared with another copy, unresolved V genes explain less than half, and the rest is unexplained. The sample table shows about 67,000 clones, and approximately 90% are seen once. The biggest ten clones account for 1.5% to 2% of the sample. With regard to this clone: Its antigen target is currently unknown. The sample holds no much larger clone one base away, and base qualities are not on file.

The sequence was obtained from a female donor in good health, enrolled as a control in a pregnancy study. Specimen: peripheral blood, collected in the first trimester of pregnancy.

The bases read TGTGCCAGCTCACCACCGTTAGCGGGAGCGGGTGAGCAGTTCTTC. Translation gives CASSPPLAGAGEQFF. This sequence uses TRBV18 and TRBJ2-1, with 9 central nucleotides matching TRBD2. Including the terminal cysteine and phenylalanine, the CDR3 comprises 15 residues. Only the CDR3 region is kept as DNA, spanning 45 bases read in frame from base 1. Clipping removes 0 bases from V and 9 bases from J, with 6 as the unmatched junction base count. CDR1 and CDR2 were assigned from the germline V gene as KGHSH and LQKENI.